A single T cell receptor beta chain is shown here with its context. The target of this receptor is not known. One base away there is no much larger clone; base qualities are not given. This entry belongs to a study of blood T cell repertoires in COVID-19 (dated by TCRdb to 2019 to 2021). Background on the whole study: Samples covering the acute and convalescent phases of COVID-19 were provided by collaborators in the United States, Italy and Spain. The prospective study material was composed of cDNA or gDNA derived from T cells, B-cell-depleted T cells, or PBMCs. Subjects who had been exposed to COVID-19, were actively infected with it, or had recovered from it provided the deeply sampled blood TCRbeta repertoires that made up the dataset. A freely available public database, intended as a resource for researchers studying the immune response to SARS-CoV-2, is where the repertoires were released. The samples were drawn from two sources: the first 160 participants of the ongoing ImmuneRACE study, and 1,200 or so subjects contributed by 6 global collaborators. Nearly every sample came with metadata listing a de-identified subject ID, COVID-19 status, age in years and sex. Where HLA class I and class II types were available, the types were taken from metadata supplied by the sample provider, not from assay-based typing.

TCRbeta CDR3 regions were amplified from genomic DNA by means of the immunoSEQ Assay, a bias-controlled multiplex PCR. In the source study's methods: Within the assay, amplification of reference gene primers was used to estimate how many nucleated cells each sample contained. Sequence reads were collapsed and filtered to measure the absolute abundance of every unique TCRbeta CDR3 rearrangement. Productive Simpson clonality was computed per sample as the square root of Simpson's diversity index over productive rearrangements. What TCRdb holds here is the immuneACCESS table cut down to in-frame rearrangements. Part of the clones is not present; checked against another copy, under half of the missing clones reflect an unresolved V gene, and the others are unexplained. Clone size and V and J calls were adopted from that table, with D and trimming inferred from the DNA. For this sample there are almost 250,000 clones; around 89% appear just once. Roughly 3.7% of the sample is taken by the ten largest.

V is cut by 1 base and J by 0 bases, and the space between the germline ends is 5 bases. The CDR3, from cysteine to phenylalanine, totals 13 residues. Kept here is only the CDR3 DNA, which spans 39 bases and is read in frame from base 1. Via the germline V gene (reference sequence), CDR1 is SGHKS and CDR2 YYEKEE. Participants in the prospective study were aged about 18 to 90 years, lived in 20 to 25 United States geographic areas, and enrolled through a virtual design. To assign participants to cohorts, the prospective study relied on clinical history that participants themselves reported in a screening survey and a study questionnaire. Recovered participants in ImmuneRACE Cohort 3 were defined by two consecutive negative NP/OP PCR tests, clearance by a healthcare professional, or resolution of symptoms. Mobile phlebotomists in the prospective study collected whole blood, serum and a nasopharyngeal or oropharyngeal swab from every participant. Prospective study participants could optionally give additional blood draws and questionnaires over a roughly two-month period. Prospective study blood samples were shipped either frozen or at room temperature before DNA extraction.

Overall results and qualifications from the work: Clinical and demographic metadata were provided uncurated, with the amount varying by source and participant.

The rearranged segments are TRBV5-5 and TRBJ2-7; no D gene can be assigned with confidence. The receptor was derived from a woman in her thirties who had recovered from COVID-19. Specimen: PBMCs or T cells enriched from blood (not recorded which). The nucleotide sequence reads TGTGCCAGCAGCTTGTCTCTCTCCTACGAGCAGTACTTC. This translates into CASSLSLSYEQYF.